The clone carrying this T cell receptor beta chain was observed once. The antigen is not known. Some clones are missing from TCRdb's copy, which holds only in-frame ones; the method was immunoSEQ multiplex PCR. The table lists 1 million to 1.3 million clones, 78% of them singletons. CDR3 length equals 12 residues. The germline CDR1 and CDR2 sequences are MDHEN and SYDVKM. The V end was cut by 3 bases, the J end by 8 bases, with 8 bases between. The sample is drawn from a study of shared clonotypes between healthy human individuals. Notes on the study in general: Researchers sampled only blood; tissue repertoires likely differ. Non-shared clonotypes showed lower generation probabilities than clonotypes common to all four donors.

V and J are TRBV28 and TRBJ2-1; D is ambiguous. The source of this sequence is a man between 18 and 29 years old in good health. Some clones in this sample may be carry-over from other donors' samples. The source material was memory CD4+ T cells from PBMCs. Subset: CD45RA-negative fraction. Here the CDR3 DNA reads TGTGCCAGCAGTTTGGGGTGGGATGAGCAGTTCTTC. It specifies CASSLGWDEQFF.